These 19 T cell receptor beta chains were all obtained from the same sample, sequenced in a study of beta chain features in type 1 diabetes. Their recognized antigens are unknown. Study-level results: Within each of all four CD4+ subsets, Type 1 diabetes patients had TCRB CDR3s that were moderately but significantly shorter.

Sequencing targeted expressed TCRB transcripts, as all isolated RNA had been reverse transcribed. The protocol was immunoSEQ multiplex PCR, while the TCRdb copy is restricted to in-frame clones and leaves out a portion. The sample has a few hundred thousand clones; 10% to 15% are singletons. Sequenced: naive CD4+ T cells from blood. These receptor sequences come from a woman between 18 and 30 years old with type 1 diabetes.

The rearrangement joins TRBV7-2 to TRBJ2-7; TRBD2 matches 9 bases. CDR3 length: 16 amino acids. Germline V CDR1 and CDR2: SGHTA, FQGNSA. V shed 5 bases and J 7 bases; nucleotides not matched to a gene: 15. CDR3 sequence (DNA): TGTGCCAGCAGCCCCAGAGGGCGGGAGGGCCTCTCAGAGCAGTACTTC. It translates to CASSPRGREGLSEQYF.

This chain joins TRBV28 and TRBJ2-7; 9 positions match TRBD2. Germline CDR1 is MDHEN and CDR2 is SYDVKM. CDR3 length: 12 residues. V lost 7 bases and J lost 12; bases outside the gene matches: 10. The CDR3 region is CASTGGLAVAYF. CDR3 coding DNA: TGTGCCAGCACTGGGGGACTAGCCGTAGCGTACTTC.

The rearrangement joins TRBV7-9 to TRBJ2-1; D gene unclear. Germline assignment: CDR1 SEHNR and CDR2 FQNEAQ (reference sequence). Trimming took 5 bases from V and 9 from J, leaving 8 bases between them. The CDR3 loop spans 11 amino acids. CDR3 in amino acids: CASSLTGEQFF. The CDR3 DNA is TGTGCCAGCAGCCTTACCGGTGAGCAGTTCTTC.

This sequence joins TRBV19 and TRBJ2-5; D is unresolved. The V end was cut by 2 bases, the J end by 4 bases, with 14 bases between. There are 15 residues in the CDR3. Per germline, CDR1 LNHDA and CDR2 SQIVND (reference sequence). The CDR3 nucleotides read TGTGCCAGTAGTATAATCGGCACTATGGGAGAGACCCAGTACTTC. Protein: CASSIIGTMGETQYF.

There are a few counts of this clone. This sequence joins TRBV9 and TRBJ1-2; 8 bases line up with TRBD1. J was trimmed by 8 bases and V by 3 bases; bases with no gene match: 9. The CDR3 spans 14 residues. Germline assignment: CDR1 SGDLS and CDR2 YYNGEE. The CDR3 DNA follows: TGTGCCAGCAGCGCCAACGACAGGGGTGGAGGCTACACCTTC. Translating it yields CASSANDRGGGYTF. Variable domain in full (rest from reference TRBV9 and TRBJ1-2): DSGVTQTPKHLITATGQRVTLRCSPRSGDLSVYWYQQSLDQGLQFLIQYYNGEERAKGNILERFSAQQFPDLHSELNLSSLELGDSALYFCASSANDRGGGYTFGSGTRLTVV.

The table lists this clone with a few counts. This sequence joins TRBV5-1 and TRBJ2-6, with a possible D match to TRBD1 (6 bases). CDR3 length: 18 amino acids. CDR1 is SGHRS, CDR2 YFSETQ, per germline. Trimming left V 2 bases short and J 0 bases short, with 15 bases between. This CDR3 is CASSLDIQGTSGANVLTF. The CDR3 region has the DNA TGCGCCAGCAGCTTAGATATCCAGGGGACCTCTGGGGCCAACGTCCTGACTTTC. The full variable domain, its missing parts supplied by reference TRBV5-1 and TRBJ2-6, is KAGVTQTPRYLIKTRGQQVTLSCSPISGHRSVSWYQQTPGQGLQFLFEYFSETQRNKGNFPGRFSGRQFSNSRSEMNVSTLELGDSALYLCASSLDIQGTSGANVLTFGAGSRLTVL.

This clone was found a few times. V usage is TRBV5-4 and J usage is TRBJ1-1; D gene unclear. Germline V CDR1 and CDR2: SGHNT, YYREEE (reference sequence). The CDR3 has 13 amino acids. V lost 3 bases to trimming and J lost 1 base, with 7 bases between them. The CDR3 DNA reads as TGTGCCAGCAGCTCCACCAGGAACACTGAAGCTTTCTTT. Translation: CASSSTRNTEAFF.

This chain links TRBV29-1 with TRBJ1-2, with 8 nucleotides matching TRBD1. In germline, CDR1 is SQVTM, CDR2 ANQGSEA. The length of the CDR3 is 15 residues. V gave up 1 base and J gave up 1 base; unmatched junction bases: 5. The CDR3 reads CSVEAWTGNNYGYTF. In nucleotides, the CDR3 is TGCAGCGTTGAAGCTTGGACAGGGAATAACTATGGCTACACCTTC.

The table lists this clone with a few counts. V is TRBV30 and J is TRBJ2-3; 12 bases agree with TRBD2. Trimming took 1 base from V and 6 from J; bases not matched to a gene: 2. This CDR3 contains 14 residues. Per the germline V gene, CDR1 is GTSNPN and CDR2 is SVGIG (reference sequence). The CDR3 region has the DNA TGTGCCTGGAGTGGACTAGCGGGAGCGGATACGCAGTATTTT. As protein: CAWSGLAGADTQYF. Using reference TRBV30 and TRBJ2-3 for the parts outside the CDR3, the full variable domain is SQTIHQWPATLVQPVGSPLSLECTVEGTSNPNLYWYRQAAGRGLQLLFYSVGIGQISSEVPQNLSASRPQDRQFILSSKKLLLSDSGFYLCAWSGLAGADTQYFGPGTRLTVL.

The sample holds a few counts of this clone. The J gene is TRBJ1-5, the V gene TRBV5-3; D is unresolved. TRBV5-3 is known as an ORF, though its function is uncertain. Trimming stripped 4 bases from V and 4 bases from J, with 24 bases between. The CDR3 is made up of 18 amino acids. CDR3 region: CARSILRRTQAGNQPQHF. CDR3 DNA: TGTGCCAGAAGCATCCTCCGTAGGACTCAAGCGGGGAATCAGCCCCAGCATTTT.

In its sample, this clone was seen a few times. The chain links TRBV10-3 to TRBJ2-5, with 7 bases matching TRBD2. The CDR3 contains 15 residues. Germline V CDR1 and CDR2: ENHRY, SYGVKD. V lost 4 bases, J lost 4 bases, and 9 bases stayed unmatched. The CDR3 spells CAISVRGGTVETQYF. The CDR3 bases are TGTGCCATCAGTGTACGCGGGGGTACGGTAGAGACCCAGTACTTC.

There are a few counts of this clone. The rearrangement links TRBV11-3 to TRBJ2-1; 7 nucleotides align to TRBD2. The CDR3 runs to 14 residues. V gave up 3 bases and J gave up 6 bases; unmatched junction bases: 5. CDR1 is SGHNT and CDR2 is YENEEA in the germline V gene. In DNA, the CDR3 is TGTGCCAGCAGCTTGGGAGGGGCCAGCAATGAGCAGTTCTTC. This translates into CASSLGGASNEQFF. The whole variable domain, filled in from reference TRBV11-3 and TRBJ2-1, reads EAGVVQSPRYKIIEKKQPVAFWCNPISGHNTLYWYLQNLGQGPELLIRYENEEAVDDSQLPKDRFSAERLKGVDSTLKIQPAELGDSAVYLCASSLGGASNEQFFGPGTRLTVL.

This clone was observed a handful of times. This chain links TRBV2 with TRBJ1-5; tentatively, D is TRBD1 (5 bases). CDR1 and CDR2 from the germline V gene are SNHLY and FYNNEI. V was clipped by 0 bases and J by 2 bases, with 8 bases between them. The CDR3 is made up of 15 amino acids. The CDR3 here is CASSEAGGGNQPQHF. The CDR3 nucleotides read TGTGCCAGCAGTGAAGCCGGGGGAGGCAATCAGCCCCAGCATTTT.

In its sample, this clone was seen a few times. The chain joins TRBV19 to TRBJ2-7; a weak D match, TRBD1 (6 bases). The length of the CDR3 is 13 residues. V was trimmed by 8 bases and J by 0 bases, leaving 11 bases between them. Germline V gene lookup returns CDR1 LNHDA and CDR2 SQIVND (reference sequence). CDR3 sequence reads: CASYRESSYEQYF. The CDR3 nucleotides are TGTGCCAGTTACAGGGAGAGCTCCTACGAGCAGTACTTC.

In DNA, the CDR3 is TGTGCCAGCAGGTTCCTCTCGTCCCTCGCCTACGAGCAGTACTTC. It translates to CASRFLSSLAYEQYF. The rearrangement uses TRBV27 and TRBJ2-7; no clear D gene. The CDR3 has 15 residues. Trimming took 6 bases from V and 2 from J, leaving 17 bases between them. Germline V gene data show CDR1 as MNHEY and CDR2 as SMNVEV (reference sequence).

The chain is built from TRBV28 and TRBJ1-2; the match to TRBD1 covers 7 bases. Losses at the gene ends were 5 bases for V and 1 base for J; bases not matched to a gene: 4. The CDR3 is made up of 14 amino acids. The V gene's germline CDR1 is MDHEN and CDR2 SYDVKM. The CDR3: CASSRDRLNYGYTF. CDR3 in DNA: TGTGCCAGCAGTCGGGACAGACTTAACTATGGCTACACCTTC.

This clone was seen a handful of times. The gene calls are TRBV9 and TRBJ2-1; TRBD1 agrees at 10 bases. V was pared by 4 bases and J by 4 bases, with 5 bases of the junction left unmatched. In germline, CDR1 is SGDLS, CDR2 YYNGEE. The CDR3 totals 15 residues. This chain's CDR3 is CASSRRDRGYNEQFF. For the CDR3, the DNA is TGTGCCAGCAGCAGAAGGGACAGGGGATACAATGAGCAGTTCTTC.

This clone was picked up a small number of times. This chain links TRBV29-1 with TRBJ1-3; no reliable D call. V was cut by 7 bases and J by 2 bases, with 12 bases left in between. Germline V gene lookup returns CDR1 SQVTM and CDR2 ANQGSEA. CDR3 length: 13 residues. The CDR3 here is CSGKKPAGNTIYF. The CDR3 DNA is TGCAGCGGCAAGAAGCCTGCTGGAAACACCATATATTTT.

This clone was seen a handful of times. The V call is TRBV5-1, the J call TRBJ2-3; D call uncertain. V gave up 3 bases and J gave up 2 bases, with 16 bases separating them. This CDR3 comprises 16 residues. Germline V gives CDR1 SGHRS, CDR2 YFSETQ. The CDR3 DNA sequence: TGCGCCAGCAGCTACCGACTGGCCAGCCCCACAGATACGCAGTATTTT. Its translation is CASSYRLASPTDTQYF.